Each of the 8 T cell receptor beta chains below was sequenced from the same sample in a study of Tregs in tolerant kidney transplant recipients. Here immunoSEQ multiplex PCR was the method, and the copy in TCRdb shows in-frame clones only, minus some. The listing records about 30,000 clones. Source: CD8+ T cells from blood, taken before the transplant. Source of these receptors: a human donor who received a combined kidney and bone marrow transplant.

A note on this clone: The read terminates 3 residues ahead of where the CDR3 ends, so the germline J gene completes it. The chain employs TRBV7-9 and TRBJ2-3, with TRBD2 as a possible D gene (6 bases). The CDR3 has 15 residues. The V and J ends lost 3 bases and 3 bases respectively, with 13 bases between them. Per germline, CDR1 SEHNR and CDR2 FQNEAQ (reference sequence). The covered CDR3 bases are TGTGCCAGCAGCTTCTTATACGGAGGGACAGATACG. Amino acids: CASSFLYGGTDT. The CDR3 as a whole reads CASSFLYGGTDTQYF.

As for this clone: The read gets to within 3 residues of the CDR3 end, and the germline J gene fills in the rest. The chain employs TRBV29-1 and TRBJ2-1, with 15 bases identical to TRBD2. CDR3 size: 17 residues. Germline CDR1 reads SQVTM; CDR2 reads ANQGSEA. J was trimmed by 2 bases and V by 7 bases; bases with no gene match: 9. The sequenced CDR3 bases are TGCAGCGGCAAGGGACTAGCGGGGGGACAACCCTACAATGAG. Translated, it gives CSGKGLAGGQPYNE. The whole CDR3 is CSGKGLAGGQPYNEQFF.

The sequenced CDR3 bases are TGTGCCAGTAGCGTGGCTCTAGCGGGAGAGGGGGCCAAAAACATT. Protein: CASSVALAGEGAKNI. Given in full, the CDR3 is CASSVALAGEGAKNIQYF. V is TRBV19 and J is TRBJ2-4, with 10 bases matching TRBD2. The CDR3 end falls 3 residues outside the read, so it is completed with the germline J gene. Germline CDR1 LNHDA, CDR2 SQIVND (reference sequence). V shed 6 bases and J 1 base; nucleotides not matched to a gene: 12. This CDR3 has 18 amino acids.

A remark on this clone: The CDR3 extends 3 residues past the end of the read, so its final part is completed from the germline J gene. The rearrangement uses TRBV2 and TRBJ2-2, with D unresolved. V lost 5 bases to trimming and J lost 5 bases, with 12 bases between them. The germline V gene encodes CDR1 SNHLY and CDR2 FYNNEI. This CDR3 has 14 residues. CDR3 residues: CASSLRHLTGELFF. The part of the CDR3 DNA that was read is TGTGCCAGCAGTCTACGACACCTAACCGGGGAG.

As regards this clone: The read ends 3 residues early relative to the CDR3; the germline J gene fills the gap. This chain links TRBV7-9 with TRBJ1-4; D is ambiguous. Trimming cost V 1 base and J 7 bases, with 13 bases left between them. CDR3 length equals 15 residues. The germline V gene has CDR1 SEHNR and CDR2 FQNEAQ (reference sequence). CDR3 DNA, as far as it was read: TGTGCCAGCAGCTTAGTCCCGGGTTCGGGTGAAAAA. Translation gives CASSLVPGSGEK. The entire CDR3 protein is CASSLVPGSGEKLFF.

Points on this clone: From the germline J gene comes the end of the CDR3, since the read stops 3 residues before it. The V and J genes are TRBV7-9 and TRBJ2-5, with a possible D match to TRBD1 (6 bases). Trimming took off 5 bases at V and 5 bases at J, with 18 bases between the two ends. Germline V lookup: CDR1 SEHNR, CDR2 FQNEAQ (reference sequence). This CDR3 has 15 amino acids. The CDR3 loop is CASSPPDRDKETQYF. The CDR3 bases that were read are TGTGCCAGCAGCCCCCCGGACAGAGACAAGGAGACC.

The CDR3 DNA, read in part, is TGTGCCAGCAGTTACCCCTTTCGGGGAAGCTCCTACAATGAG. Amino acids: CASSYPFRGSSYNE. From start to end, the CDR3 is CASSYPFRGSSYNEQFF. The gene calls are TRBV6-2 or TRBV6-3 and TRBJ2-1; a weak D match, TRBD2 (5 bases). The CDR3 extends 3 residues past the end of the read, so its final part is completed from the germline J gene. The germline V gene encodes CDR1 MNHEY and CDR2 SVGEGT. This CDR3 is built from 17 residues. With 2 bases removed from V and 0 bases from J, the gap between germline ends came to 14 bases.

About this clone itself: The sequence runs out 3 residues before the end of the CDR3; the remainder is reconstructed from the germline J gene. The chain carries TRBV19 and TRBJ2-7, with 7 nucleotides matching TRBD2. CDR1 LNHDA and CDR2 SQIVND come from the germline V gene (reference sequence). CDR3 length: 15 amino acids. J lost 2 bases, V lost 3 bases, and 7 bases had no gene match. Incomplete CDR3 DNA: TGTGCCAGTAGTATTTGGCGGGAGAGGGCCTACGAG. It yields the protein CASSIWRERAYE. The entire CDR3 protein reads CASSIWRERAYEQYF.